Shown below are 17 T cell receptor beta chains from a single sample sequenced in a study of T cells in Graves' hyperthyroidism and ophthalmopathy. Authors of the study amplified TCR beta CDR3 regions from RNA transcripts. The HTBI primer set was used in a first-round RT-PCR of the TCR CDR3. From the multiplex PCR reads, TCRdb called clonotypes with MiXCR, one entry per CDR3 protein. This sample has about 350,000 distinct CDR3 sequences; 18% occur once, and the top ten carry 15%. Sequencing used blood. The receptor source for this set is a woman in her 40s with Graves' ophthalmopathy.

The V and J genes are TRBV4-1 and TRBJ2-7; D unclear. CDR3 length: 15 amino acids. The germline V and J ends were trimmed by 4 bases and 3 bases, with 16 bases remaining between them. The germline gives CDR1 MGHRA, CDR2 YSYEKL. CDR3 loop: CASSRVVVQDYEQYF. In DNA form, the CDR3 reads TGCGCCAGCAGCCGAGTTGTCGTCCAGGACTACGAGCAGTACTTC.

This clonotype was seen many times. The rearrangement joins TRBV27 to TRBJ2-2, with TRBD2 identical over 10 bases. CDR3 length equals 14 residues. The germline V gene has CDR1 MNHEY and CDR2 SMNVEV (reference sequence). Trimming took 3 bases from V and 8 from J; bases not matched to a gene: 3. The DNA of the CDR3 is TGTGCCAGCAGTTTGGAGCGGGAGGGAGGGGAGCTGTTTTTT. The encoded protein is CASSLEREGGELFF.

The sample holds many counts of this clonotype. The chain carries TRBV27 and TRBJ2-7; no reliable D call. The CDR3 totals 14 residues. Trimming took 1 base from V and 6 from J, leaving 13 bases between them. The germline V gene has CDR1 MNHEY and CDR2 SMNVEV (reference sequence). CDR3 nucleotides: TGTGCCAGCAGTTTATTGCGCAGTATTAGCGAGCAGTACTTC. This translates into CASSLLRSISEQYF.

The sample holds many counts of this clonotype. This rearrangement joins TRBV5-1 to TRBJ2-5; 13 bases align to TRBD2. The CDR3 extends over 16 amino acids. Germline CDR1 SGHRS, CDR2 YFSETQ. V shed 3 bases and J 5 bases; nucleotides not matched to a gene: 7. As DNA, the CDR3 is TGCGCCAGCAGCTCTGGACTAGCGGGAGTTTGGGAGACCCAGTACTTC. It specifies CASSSGLAGVWETQYF.

In its sample, this clonotype was seen many times. The rearrangement uses TRBV2 and TRBJ2-2; TRBD2 might be the D (5 bases). The CDR3 sequence is 14 residues long. Looked up from germline, CDR1 is SNHLY and CDR2 is FYNNEI. Trimming took off 7 bases at V and 5 bases at J, with 14 bases between the two ends. The CDR3 DNA is TGTGCCAGCATGAATAGCGCTAGGACCGGGGAGCTGTTTTTT. Its protein product is CASMNSARTGELFF.

This clonotype appeared many times. The J gene is TRBJ2-2, the V gene TRBV5-1; 8 nucleotides align to TRBD1. Trimming cost V 5 bases and J 7 bases; bases outside gene matches: 10. Germline V gene data show CDR1 as SGHRS and CDR2 as YFSETQ. CDR3 length: 15 amino acids. The CDR3 loop is CASRIGQGVIGELFF. The CDR3 DNA reads TGCGCCAGCAGGATCGGACAGGGAGTAATCGGGGAGCTGTTTTTT.

This clonotype was picked up many times. The chain recombines TRBV14 with TRBJ1-1; no reliable D call. Trimming took 4 bases from V and 0 from J, leaving 12 bases between them. The CDR3 length is 15 residues. Germline-derived CDR1 and CDR2 are SGHDN and FVKESK. The CDR3 DNA is TGTGCCAGCAGCCCCCTCTTCGGAGTGAACACTGAAGCTTTCTTT. Protein product: CASSPLFGVNTEAFF.

The chain has TRBV6-1 and TRBJ1-2; 8 nucleotides align to TRBD1. Looked up from germline, CDR1 is MNHNS and CDR2 is SASEGT. J was trimmed by 2 bases and V by 5 bases; bases with no gene match: 4. The CDR3 is 14 residues long. The CDR3 nucleotides read TGTGCCAGCAGTACGACAGGGGCCAACTATGGCTACACCTTC. Protein product: CASSTTGANYGYTF.

This clonotype has ten or more counts. The CDR3 loop is CASSAGTSGTQETQYF. The CDR3 bases are TGTGCCAGCAGCGCTGGGACTAGCGGGACACAGGAGACCCAGTACTTC. J is TRBJ2-5 and V is TRBV9; TRBD2 matches at 13 bases. This CDR3 has 16 amino acids. The germline CDR1 and CDR2 sequences are SGDLS and YYNGEE. V was clipped by 3 bases and J by 5 bases; unmatched bases: 7.

The chain links TRBV7-3 to TRBJ2-7; D unresolved. The CDR3 sequence is 13 residues long. Trimming cost V 4 bases and J 4 bases, with 11 bases left between them. CDR1 and CDR2 (germline): SGHTA, FQGTGA. CDR3 in amino acids: CASSSRYRYEQYF. In DNA form, the CDR3 reads TGTGCCAGCAGCTCAAGATATCGGTACGAGCAGTACTTC.

The chain couples TRBV5-1 to TRBJ2-7; 9 bases map to TRBD2. This CDR3 comprises 17 residues. The germline CDR1 and CDR2 sequences are SGHRS and YFSETQ. The junction had 19 bases not matched to a gene; V was cut back by 5 bases and J by 7 bases. CDR3 coding DNA: TGCGCCAGCAGTCTTACAGGGGTAAGCGGGAGGCACGGTGAGCAGTACTTC. Protein sequence: CASSLTGVSGRHGEQYF.

This clonotype was recorded many times. The chain links TRBV27 to TRBJ1-1; 7 nucleotides align to TRBD1. J gave up 4 bases and V 3 bases, and 5 bases lay outside the gene matches. Germline assignment: CDR1 MNHEY and CDR2 SMNVEV (reference sequence). CDR3 length: 14 amino acids. The CDR3 sequence: CASSLATGFTEAFF. In nucleotides, the CDR3 is TGTGCCAGCAGTTTGGCGACAGGGTTCACTGAAGCTTTCTTT.

This clonotype was seen repeatedly, ten times or more. The chain has TRBV28 and TRBJ1-5, with D possibly matching TRBD1 (6 bases). V shed 6 bases and J shed 9 bases, with 12 bases lying between them. The CDR3 is made up of 12 amino acids. Germline V CDR1 and CDR2: MDHEN, SYDVKM. The CDR3 reads CASSLQGLPQHF. In DNA form, the CDR3 reads TGTGCCAGCAGCCTACAGGGTCTGCCCCAGCATTTT.

This clonotype appeared many times. V usage is TRBV11-1 and J usage is TRBJ2-7; possibly TRBD1 or TRBD2 for D (5 bases each). The germline gives CDR1 SGHAT, CDR2 FQDESV (reference sequence). V gave up 1 base and J gave up 5 bases, with 12 bases separating them. CDR3 size: 14 residues. The CDR3 is CASSLVAPGHEQYF. CDR3 in DNA: TGTGCCAGCAGCTTAGTGGCGCCGGGGCACGAGCAGTACTTC.

Ten or more counts support this clonotype. The V and J genes are TRBV28 and TRBJ2-7; TRBD1 aligns across 7 bases. The trim removed 6 bases at V and 6 bases at J, leaving 8 bases unmatched. Per the germline V gene, CDR1 is MDHEN and CDR2 is SYDVKM. The CDR3 is 13 residues long. In nucleotides, the CDR3 is TGTGCCAGCAGGACCCTGACAGGGAGCGAGCAGTACTTC. Amino acid sequence: CASRTLTGSEQYF.

About this clonotype: A much larger clone lies one base from this, so it may be a read error. The chain joins TRBV19 to TRBJ1-2, with TRBD1 as a possible D gene (5 bases). V was trimmed by 4 bases and J by 4 bases, leaving 10 bases between them. The CDR3 is made up of 13 amino acids. Germline values: CDR1 LNHDA, CDR2 SQIVND (reference sequence). CDR3 amino acids: CASSTQDTYGYTF. As DNA, the CDR3 is TGTGCCAGTAGTACGCAGGACACCTATGGCTACACCTTC.

This clonotype was seen repeatedly, ten times or more. The CDR3 protein is CASAKYNLDAEAFF. CDR3 nucleotides: TGTGCCAGCGCCAAATACAATCTAGACGCTGAAGCTTTCTTT. The chain links TRBV27 to TRBJ1-1; D remains ambiguous. Germline CDR1 reads MNHEY; CDR2 reads SMNVEV (reference sequence). CDR3 length: 14 residues. The ends were cut back, 8 bases at V and 6 bases at J, with 19 bases in the middle.